The rows below give T cell receptor beta chains drawn from one sample of a study of shared clonotypes between healthy human individuals. Using immunoSEQ multiplex PCR, the repertoire was profiled, and TCRdb retains in-frame clones only, with some absent. This table has over a million clones, around 95% appearing once. The sequenced sample consisted of naive CD4+ T cells sorted from blood. These receptor sequences come from a man aged 25-45 years in good health. Each CDR3 is given with its conserved first and last residue. The order of the fields is CDR3 protein, CDR3 length, J gene, V gene.

CDR3 protein: CASSEGGTEYNEQFF
CDR3 length: 15
J gene: TRBJ2-1
V gene: TRBV6-1

CDR3 protein: CASSLGALAGDKETQYF
CDR3 length: 17
J gene: TRBJ2-5
V gene: TRBV7-9

CDR3 protein: CASSVDRGRLFF
CDR3 length: 12
J gene: TRBJ1-4
V gene: TRBV7-9

CDR3 protein: CASSKTIQGASGNTIYF
CDR3 length: 17
J gene: TRBJ1-3
V gene: TRBV19

CDR3 protein: CSAGWTYEQYF
CDR3 length: 11
J gene: TRBJ2-7
V gene: TRBV29-1

CDR3 protein: CASSPKGDGELFF
CDR3 length: 13
J gene: TRBJ2-2
V gene: TRBV7-9

CDR3 protein: CASSLSGTVNTEAFF
CDR3 length: 15
J gene: TRBJ1-1
V gene: TRBV6-5

CDR3 protein: CASSSVPGIGELFF
CDR3 length: 14
J gene: TRBJ2-2
V gene: TRBV11-1

CDR3 protein: CASSLTAGPYEQYF
CDR3 length: 14
J gene: TRBJ2-7
V gene: TRBV7-9

CDR3 protein: CASSLARSRLGRETQYF
CDR3 length: 17
J gene: TRBJ2-5
V gene: TRBV5-6

CDR3 protein: CASSDGGRAGQPQHF
CDR3 length: 15
J gene: TRBJ1-5
V gene: TRBV6-1

CDR3 protein: CASSSPGLAGLNYEQYF
CDR3 length: 17
J gene: TRBJ2-7
V gene: TRBV7-2

CDR3 protein: CASSWGGLITNSNQPQHF
CDR3 length: 18
J gene: TRBJ1-5
V gene: TRBV5-8

CDR3 protein: CASSELTASVSGYTF
CDR3 length: 15
J gene: TRBJ1-2
V gene: TRBV2

CDR3 protein: CASSLQTGLGYNEQFF
CDR3 length: 16
J gene: TRBJ2-1
V gene: TRBV7-3

CDR3 protein: CASSEPGTASQLFF
CDR3 length: 14
J gene: TRBJ1-4
V gene: TRBV6-1

CDR3 protein: CASSTGGHTGELFF
CDR3 length: 14
J gene: TRBJ2-2
V gene: TRBV6-5

CDR3 protein: CASSYRKNTGELFF
CDR3 length: 14
J gene: TRBJ2-2
V gene: TRBV6-6

CDR3 protein: CASSAPGTSGRGARETQYF
CDR3 length: 19
J gene: TRBJ2-5
V gene: TRBV9

CDR3 protein: CATVSGRARYTQYF
CDR3 length: 14
J gene: TRBJ2-3
V gene: TRBV10-3

CDR3 protein: CASSGTSGTSTDTQYF
CDR3 length: 16
J gene: TRBJ2-3
V gene: TRBV5-1

CDR3 protein: CASSSSDWQFF
CDR3 length: 11
J gene: TRBJ2-1
V gene: TRBV7-9

CDR3 protein: CASSFAGQGEVQFF
CDR3 length: 14
J gene: TRBJ2-1
V gene: TRBV27

CDR3 protein: CASSPSERPFNEQFF
CDR3 length: 15
J gene: TRBJ2-1
V gene: TRBV6-6

CDR3 protein: CASSPGTAPNTGELFF
CDR3 length: 16
J gene: TRBJ2-2
V gene: TRBV18

CDR3 protein: CASSESGETQYF
CDR3 length: 12
J gene: TRBJ2-5
V gene: TRBV2

CDR3 protein: CASSYSVAGDGYTF
CDR3 length: 14
J gene: TRBJ1-2
V gene: TRBV6-5

CDR3 protein: CASRTSGRTDTQYF
CDR3 length: 14
J gene: TRBJ2-3
V gene: TRBV5-1

CDR3 protein: CASRPLDSLRPQHF
CDR3 length: 14
J gene: TRBJ1-5
V gene: TRBV28

CDR3 protein: CASSLGGGQAFF
CDR3 length: 12
J gene: TRBJ1-1
V gene: TRBV28

CDR3 protein: CASSLRGRLATSSYEQYF
CDR3 length: 18
J gene: TRBJ2-7
V gene: TRBV5-1

CDR3 protein: CASRAGKRAHYEQYF
CDR3 length: 15
J gene: TRBJ2-7
V gene: TRBV2

CDR3 protein: CASSGRDRNTEAFF
CDR3 length: 14
J gene: TRBJ1-1
V gene: TRBV2

CDR3 protein: CASTEQGTYNEQFF
CDR3 length: 14
J gene: TRBJ2-1
V gene: TRBV5-4

CDR3 protein: CASSINHNTEAFF
CDR3 length: 13
J gene: TRBJ1-1
V gene: TRBV19

CDR3 protein: CASSTMDRSHEKLFF
CDR3 length: 15
J gene: TRBJ1-4
V gene: TRBV6-5

CDR3 protein: CASHLSTDTQYF
CDR3 length: 12
J gene: TRBJ2-3
V gene: TRBV5-6

CDR3 protein: CSVERETGYTNYGYTF
CDR3 length: 16
J gene: TRBJ1-2
V gene: TRBV29-1

CDR3 protein: CASSLRGPYGYTF
CDR3 length: 13
J gene: TRBJ1-2
V gene: TRBV5-6

CDR3 protein: CASSPRFRGIGYTF
CDR3 length: 14
J gene: TRBJ1-2
V gene: TRBV5-4

CDR3 protein: CASSLIPQGQPQHF
CDR3 length: 14
J gene: TRBJ1-5
V gene: TRBV7-2

CDR3 protein: CASILATIFPSYEQYF
CDR3 length: 16
J gene: TRBJ2-7
V gene: TRBV5-8

CDR3 protein: CASAELAISQETQYF
CDR3 length: 15
J gene: TRBJ2-5
V gene: TRBV10-2

CDR3 protein: CAGSRGSTNEKLFF
CDR3 length: 14
J gene: TRBJ1-4
V gene: TRBV6-6

CDR3 protein: CAISVPPPPLGVSYEQYF
CDR3 length: 18
J gene: TRBJ2-7
V gene: TRBV10-3

CDR3 protein: CAWSVGNTIYF
CDR3 length: 11
J gene: TRBJ1-3
V gene: TRBV30

CDR3 protein: CASSVLGQVNTEAFF
CDR3 length: 15
J gene: TRBJ1-1
V gene: TRBV5-1

CDR3 protein: CASSPQDIRFF
CDR3 length: 11
J gene: TRBJ2-1
V gene: TRBV7-9

CDR3 protein: CASSVHSAGGWNEQFF
CDR3 length: 16
J gene: TRBJ2-1
V gene: TRBV9

CDR3 protein: CASSLAGPQYYEQYF
CDR3 length: 15
J gene: TRBJ2-7
V gene: TRBV7-3

CDR3 protein: CASSPRPGRKEETQYF
CDR3 length: 16
J gene: TRBJ2-5
V gene: TRBV27